This TCR beta chain originates from a study of blood T cell repertoires in COVID-19. About the study: T cells, B-cell-depleted T cells, or PBMCs supplied cDNA or gDNA.

Authors' analysis steps: Amplification with reference gene primers provided the estimates of nucleated cell counts. Generated by immunoSEQ multiplex PCR, the TCRdb table keeps only in-frame clones and is missing some. D and trimming were read from the DNA, whereas the V and J calls and clone size are those reported in that table. Among more than 300,000 clones, about 92% were seen once, and the ten largest hold under 20%. Across about two dozen US areas, participants ranged in age from roughly 18 to 95 years. This receptor was obtained from a woman younger than 45 who had recovered from COVID-19. The sequencing sample was made of PBMCs or T cells enriched from blood (not recorded which).

The CDR3 region is CASSRTGDTQETQYF. The CDR3 nucleotides are TGTGCCAGCTCACGGACAGGGGATACACAAGAGACCCAGTACTTC. The chain recombines TRBV18 with TRBJ2-5, with 9 bases identical to TRBD1. With V trimmed by 4 bases and J by 2 bases, 5 bases remained unmatched. Per the germline V gene, CDR1 is KGHSH and CDR2 is LQKENI. The CDR3 runs 15 residues.